The 2 T cell receptor beta chains listed next were all sequenced from one sample in a study of regulatory T cells in long-lasting Graves disease. CDR3 regions were amplified by Arm-PCR using iRepertoire HTBI primers to build TCR beta libraries. TCRdb re-called the multiplex PCR reads with MiXCR, one entry per CDR3 protein. The data contain around 400,000 distinct CDR3 sequences, over 20% of them singletons. Time point meaning: persistent/refractory GD, antithyroid drugs over 5 years with positive TRAb. PBMC-extracted RNA yielded the TCR library. This specimen was peripheral blood mononuclear cells (PBMCs), taken when the disease was refractory, from a patient treated with antithyroid drugs. Receptors originate from a female donor with Graves disease.

This clonotype showed up just once. A far larger clone is just one base off, so this is likely a read error. The chain carries TRBV28 and TRBJ2-1; a weak D match, TRBD2 (6 bases). The J call may be mistaken, given a closer DNA end match to TRBJ2-5. CDR3 size: 15 residues. Germline assignment: CDR1 MDHEN and CDR2 SYDVKM. The CDR3 spells CASSWGGVIKETQYF. CDR3 DNA: TGTGCCAGCAGCTGGGGCGGGGTGATAAAAGAGACCCAGTACTTC.

This clonotype was seen many times. The V call is TRBV5-1, the J call TRBJ1-1; D uncertain. The germline gives CDR1 SGHRS, CDR2 YFSETQ. The CDR3 runs to 12 residues. Trimming took 0 bases from V and 8 from J, leaving 8 bases between them. This CDR3 reads CASSLGGMEAFF. The DNA of the CDR3 is TGCGCCAGCAGCTTGGGTGGTATGGAAGCTTTCTTT.